This T cell receptor beta chain originates from a study of cytotoxic CD8 clonotypes in ibrutinib-treated CLL. Generated by immunoSEQ multiplex PCR, the TCRdb table keeps only in-frame clones and is missing some. The sample records 300,000 or so clones, about 61% being singletons. Comment on this clone: Its antigen is not known.

Study outcomes and limitations: At ibrutinib response, clonality increased, and at progression it declined back toward baseline. At the start, clonality exceeded age-matched healthy donors and followed circulating CD8+ T-cell counts.

CDR3 length: 13 amino acids. Germline V gene data show CDR1 as SNHLY and CDR2 as FYNNEI. V dropped 7 bases and J dropped 0 bases, with 7 bases sitting between them. The V call is TRBV2, the J call TRBJ2-1; unclear D gene. The sample consisted of PBMCs, taken after 36 months of ibrutinib treatment. The source of this sequence is a human donor with chronic lymphocytic leukemia. The CDR3 DNA follows: TGTGCCAGCAATCGGGTCTCCTACAATGAGCAGTTCTTC. Protein sequence: CASNRVSYNEQFF.